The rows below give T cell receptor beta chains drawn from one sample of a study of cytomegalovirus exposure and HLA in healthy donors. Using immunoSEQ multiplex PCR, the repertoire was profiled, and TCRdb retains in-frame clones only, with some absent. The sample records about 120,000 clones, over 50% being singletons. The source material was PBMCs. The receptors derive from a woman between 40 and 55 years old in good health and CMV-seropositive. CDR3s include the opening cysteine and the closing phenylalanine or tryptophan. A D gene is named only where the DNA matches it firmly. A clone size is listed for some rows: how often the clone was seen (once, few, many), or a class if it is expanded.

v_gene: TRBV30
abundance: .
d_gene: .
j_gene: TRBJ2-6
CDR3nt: TGTGCCTGGAGTGTTCTCCTCGGTCAGGGCTCTGGGGCCAACGTCCTGACTTTC
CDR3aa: CAWSVLLGQGSGANVLTF

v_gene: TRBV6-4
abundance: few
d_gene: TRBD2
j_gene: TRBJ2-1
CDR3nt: TGTGCCAGCAGCACGACTAGCGGGACCCCCAAGTTCTTC
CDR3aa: CASSTTSGTPKFF

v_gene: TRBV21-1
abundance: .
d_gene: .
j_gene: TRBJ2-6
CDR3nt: TGTGCCAGCAGCAAAGTATTGAGGTTTTCGGGCTCTGGGGCCAACGTCCTGACTTTC
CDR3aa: CASSKVLRFSGSGANVLTF

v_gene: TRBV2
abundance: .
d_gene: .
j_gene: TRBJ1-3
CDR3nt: TGTGCCAGCAGCGCAGGGTACAGAAACACCATATATTTT
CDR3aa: CASSAGYRNTIYF

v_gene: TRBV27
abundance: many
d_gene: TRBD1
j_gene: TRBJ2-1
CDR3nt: TGTGCCAGCAGTTTAGGGACAGGGTTTACTGAGCAGTTCTTC
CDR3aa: CASSLGTGFTEQFF

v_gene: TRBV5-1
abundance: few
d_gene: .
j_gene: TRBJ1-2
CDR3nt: TGCGCCAGCAGCTTGGTGGCAGGGTCAACTCCTGGCTACACCTTC
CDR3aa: CASSLVAGSTPGYTF

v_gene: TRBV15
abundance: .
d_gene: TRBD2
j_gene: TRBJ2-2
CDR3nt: TGTGCCACCAGCAGAGAACCTAGCGGGAGAATTATGAACACCGGGGAGCTGTTTTTT
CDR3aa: CATSREPSGRIMNTGELFF

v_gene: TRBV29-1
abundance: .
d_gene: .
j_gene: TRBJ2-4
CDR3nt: TGCAGCGTTGGTTTTGTACTACTTAAAAACATTCAGTACTTC
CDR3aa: CSVGFVLLKNIQYF

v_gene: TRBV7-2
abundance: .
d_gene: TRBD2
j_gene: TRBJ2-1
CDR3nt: TGTGCCAGCAGGCAGACCGGGACTAGCTCCTACAATGAGCAGTTCTTC
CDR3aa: CASRQTGTSSYNEQFF

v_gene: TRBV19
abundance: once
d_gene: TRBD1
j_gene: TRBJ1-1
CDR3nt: TGTGCCAGTAGGGGTACAGGGGGCACTGAAGCTTTCTTT
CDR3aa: CASRGTGGTEAFF

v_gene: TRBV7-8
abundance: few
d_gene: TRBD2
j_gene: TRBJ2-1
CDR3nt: TGTGCCAGCACTGGGGGGGAGCCCTACAATGAGCAGTTCTTC
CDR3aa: CASTGGEPYNEQFF

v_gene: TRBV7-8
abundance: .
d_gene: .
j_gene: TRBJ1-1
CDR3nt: TGTGCCAGCAGCCCCAATGTGAACATGAACACTGAAGCTTTCTTT
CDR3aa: CASSPNVNMNTEAFF

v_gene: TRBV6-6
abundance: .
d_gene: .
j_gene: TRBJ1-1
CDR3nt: TGTGCCAGCAGGCGGGGGGGGACTGAAGCTTTCTTT
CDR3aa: CASRRGGTEAFF

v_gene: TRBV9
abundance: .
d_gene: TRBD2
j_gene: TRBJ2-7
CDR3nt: TGTGCCAGCAGCCGAAGGGGGGGGACTAGCGGGCCCGAGGACGAGCAGTACTTC
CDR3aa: CASSRRGGTSGPEDEQYF

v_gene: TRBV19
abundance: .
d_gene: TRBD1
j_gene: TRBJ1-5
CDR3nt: TGTGCCAGTAGTGCGGGACAGGGGACTAGCAATCAGCCCCAGCATTTT
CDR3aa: CASSAGQGTSNQPQHF

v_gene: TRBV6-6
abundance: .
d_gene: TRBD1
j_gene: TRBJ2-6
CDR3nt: TGTGCCAGCGACAGGGGGCTAGCTGGGGCCAACGTCCTGACTTTC
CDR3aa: CASDRGLAGANVLTF

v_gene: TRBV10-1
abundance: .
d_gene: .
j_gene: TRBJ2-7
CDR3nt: TGCGCCAGTTCCAGGGGAGGGGGTTCTGACGACGAGCAGTACTTC
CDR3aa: CASSRGGGSDDEQYF

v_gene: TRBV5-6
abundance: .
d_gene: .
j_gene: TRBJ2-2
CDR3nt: TGTGCCAGCAGTCGGGTCTCCACCACCGGGGAGCTGTTTTTT
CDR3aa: CASSRVSTTGELFF

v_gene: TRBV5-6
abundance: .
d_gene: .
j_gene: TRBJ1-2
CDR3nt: TGTGCCAGCAGTGCCAGGGACATGGCTAACTATGGCTACACCTTC
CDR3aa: CASSARDMANYGYTF

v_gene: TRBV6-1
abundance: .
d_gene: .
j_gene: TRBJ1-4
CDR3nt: TGTGCCAGCGCAGACCGGGCCCGGGAGGAAAAACTGTTTTTT
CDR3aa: CASADRAREEKLFF

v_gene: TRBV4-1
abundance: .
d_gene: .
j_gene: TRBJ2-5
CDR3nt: TGCGCCAGCAGCCAAGTGCTGAGGAACGGGGAGACCCAGTACTTC
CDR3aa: CASSQVLRNGETQYF

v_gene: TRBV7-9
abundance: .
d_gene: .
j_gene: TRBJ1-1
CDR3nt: TGTGCCAGCAGCAACTCCCTTTTAACTGAAGCTTTCTTT
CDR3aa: CASSNSLLTEAFF

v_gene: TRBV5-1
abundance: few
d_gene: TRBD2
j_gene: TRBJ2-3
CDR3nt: TGCGCCAGCAGCTTGGCCGGGACTAGCGGGAGTCGAGCGGATACGCAGTATTTT
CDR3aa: CASSLAGTSGSRADTQYF

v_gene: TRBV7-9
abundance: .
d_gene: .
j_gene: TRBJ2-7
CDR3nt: TGTGCCAGCAGCTTCAGGGTTTTACCCTACGAGCAGTACTTC
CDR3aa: CASSFRVLPYEQYF

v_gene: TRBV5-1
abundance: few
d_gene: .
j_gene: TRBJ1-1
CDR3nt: TGCGCCAGCAGCTTCGCGGGCGACACTGAAGCTTTCTTT
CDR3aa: CASSFAGDTEAFF

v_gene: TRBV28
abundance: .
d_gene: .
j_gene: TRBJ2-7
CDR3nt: TGTGCCAGCACCACTGCCCGGACTCCCTTCTCCTACGAGCAGTACTTC
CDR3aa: CASTTARTPFSYEQYF

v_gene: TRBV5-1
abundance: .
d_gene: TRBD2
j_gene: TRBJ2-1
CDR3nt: TGCGCCAGCAGCAACCCCGGGACTAGCGGGAGAATTCTTTTACAATATGAGCAGTTCTTC
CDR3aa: CASSNPGTSGRILLQYEQFF

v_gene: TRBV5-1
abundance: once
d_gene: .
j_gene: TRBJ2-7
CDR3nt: TGCGCCAGCAGGGTGGAGGCCGAGCAGTACTTC
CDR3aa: CASRVEAEQYF

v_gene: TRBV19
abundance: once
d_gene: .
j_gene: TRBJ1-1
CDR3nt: TGTGCCAGTAGTATGGGGAGCCAGGGGATCACTGAAGCTTTCTTT
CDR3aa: CASSMGSQGITEAFF

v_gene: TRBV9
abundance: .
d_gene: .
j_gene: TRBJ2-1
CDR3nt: TGTGCCAGCAGAGCTCCCATACTATACAATGAGCAGTTCTTC
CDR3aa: CASRAPILYNEQFF

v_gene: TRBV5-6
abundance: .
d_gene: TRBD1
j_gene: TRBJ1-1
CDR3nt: TGTGCCAGCAGCTTGGCAGGGGGCGCGAACACTGAAGCTTTCTTT
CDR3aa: CASSLAGGANTEAFF